Listed below are T cell receptor beta chains from one sample, sequenced in a study of siplizumab effects on memory and regulatory T cells. The data were produced by immunoSEQ multiplex PCR, yet TCRdb's version contains in-frame clones alone and is incomplete. The top ten hold approximately 0.99% of the sample, which has some 56,000 clones, about 98% seen once. Sequenced material: naive CD8+ T cells sorted from blood. The source of these receptors is a human donor in good health. The CDR3 runs from the conserved cysteine through the conserved F or W. The D gene is left open where the match is weak.

>NA|12|TRBV7-9|TRBJ2-5
CASSPRRETQYF
TGTGCCAGCAGCCCCCGGAGGGAGACCCAGTACTTC
>NA|11|TRBV27|TRBJ2-2
CASSRGGELFF
TGTGCCAGCAGTAGAGGCGGGGAGCTGTTTTTT
>TRBD1|12|TRBV7-2|TRBJ1-1
CASSDRGTEAFF
TGTGCCAGCAGCGACAGGGGCACTGAAGCTTTCTTT
>TRBD2|15|TRBV4-3|TRBJ2-1
CASSQEAGAFYEQFF
TGCGCCAGCAGCCAAGAAGCGGGAGCATTTTATGAGCAGTTCTTC
>TRBD1|16|TRBV28|TRBJ1-2
CASSLPGQGELWGYTF
TGTGCCAGCAGTTTACCGGGACAGGGGGAATTGTGGGGCTACACCTTC
>NA|13|TRBV6-5|TRBJ1-1
CASTEVMNTEAFF
TGTGCCAGCACCGAGGTTATGAACACTGAAGCTTTCTTT
>NA|13|TRBV5-1|TRBJ2-7
CASSWGRAYEQYF
TGCGCCAGCAGCTGGGGCAGGGCCTACGAGCAGTACTTC
>NA|13|TRBV29-1|TRBJ2-1
CSAWDGSYNEQFF
TGCAGCGCTTGGGACGGATCCTACAATGAGCAGTTCTTC
>NA|15|TRBV19|TRBJ2-5
CASSIGSGAQETQYF
TGTGCCAGTAGTATTGGTTCAGGGGCACAAGAGACCCAGTACTTC
>TRBD2|15|TRBV2|TRBJ2-7
CASSYSGGSQDEQYF
TGTGCCAGCAGCTACAGCGGGGGGTCCCAGGACGAGCAGTACTTC
>NA|12|TRBV4-3|TRBJ1-1
CASSQGIGEAFF
TGCGCCAGCAGCCAAGGAATAGGTGAAGCTTTCTTT
>NA|14|TRBV4-1|TRBJ2-7
CASSPTRATYEQYF
TGCGCCAGCAGTCCGACTCGCGCGACCTACGAGCAGTACTTC
>NA|14|TRBV7-9|TRBJ2-5
CASSLEQGQETQYF
TGTGCCAGCAGCTTAGAACAGGGCCAAGAGACCCAGTACTTC
>NA|12|TRBV5-1|TRBJ2-5
CASSFDPETQYF
TGTGCCAGCAGCTTTGACCCAGAGACCCAGTACTTC
>NA|15|TRBV27|TRBJ2-7
CASSLSPRALGEQYF
TGTGCCAGCAGTTTATCCCCTCGAGCGCTGGGGGAGCAGTACTTC
>NA|13|TRBV19|TRBJ1-1
CASMVFPNTEAFF
TGTGCCAGTATGGTTTTTCCGAACACTGAAGCTTTCTTT
>NA|12|TRBV7-6|TRBJ2-1
CASSQADNEQFF
TGTGCCAGCAGCCAAGCGGACAATGAGCAGTTCTTC
>TRBD2|17|TRBV13|TRBJ2-3
CASSLFTSGRSTDTQYF
TGTGCCAGCAGCTTATTTACTAGCGGGAGGAGCACAGATACGCAGTATTTT
>TRBD2|13|TRBV10-3|TRBJ2-3
CATHWTSEDTQYF
TGTGCCACCCATTGGACTAGCGAAGATACGCAGTATTTT
>NA|14|TRBV7-9|TRBJ1-2
CASSFYTSTYGYTF
TGTGCCAGCAGCTTCTACACCTCTACCTATGGCTACACCTTC
>NA|12|TRBV30|TRBJ2-5
CALSGVQETQYF
TGTGCCCTAAGTGGGGTTCAAGAGACCCAGTACTTC
>NA|12|TRBV27|TRBJ1-2
CASSLDGYGYTF
TGTGCCAGCAGTCTCGATGGTTATGGCTACACCTTC
>TRBD2|16|TRBV10-3|TRBJ2-7
CAISEGLAGSTYEQYF
TGTGCCATCAGTGAGGGACTAGCGGGATCAACCTACGAGCAGTACTTC
>NA|10|TRBV29-1|TRBJ1-1
CSGRNTEAFF
TGCAGCGGCCGGAACACTGAGGCTTTCTTT
>TRBD1|15|TRBV7-6|TRBJ2-7
CASSPAKQGYNEQYF
TGTGCCAGCAGCCCCGCTAAACAGGGGTACAACGAGCAGTACTTC